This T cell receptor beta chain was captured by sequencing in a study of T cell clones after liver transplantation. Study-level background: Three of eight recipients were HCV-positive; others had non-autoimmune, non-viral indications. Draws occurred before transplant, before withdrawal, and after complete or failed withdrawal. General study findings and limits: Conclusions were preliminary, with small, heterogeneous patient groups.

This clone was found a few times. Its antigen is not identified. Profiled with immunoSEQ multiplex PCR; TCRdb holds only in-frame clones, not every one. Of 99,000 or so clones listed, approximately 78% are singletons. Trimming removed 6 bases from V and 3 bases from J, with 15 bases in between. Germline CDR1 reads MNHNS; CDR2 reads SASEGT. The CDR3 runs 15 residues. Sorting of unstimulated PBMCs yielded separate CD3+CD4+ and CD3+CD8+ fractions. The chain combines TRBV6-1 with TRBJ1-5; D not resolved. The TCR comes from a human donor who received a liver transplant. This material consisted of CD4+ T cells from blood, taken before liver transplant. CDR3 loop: CASRLDYSINQPQHF. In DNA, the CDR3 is TGTGCCAGCAGATTAGACTACAGCATCAATCAGCCCCAGCATTTT.